The present T cell receptor (beta chain) was sequenced within a study of blood T cells in healthy people across ages. Findings and limits, study-wide: The recorded TCR beta diversity per million T cells decreased in a roughly linear manner with age. The unsorted PBMCs prevented any conclusive comparison of naive versus antigen-experienced cells.

This clonotype was seen a handful of times. Its antigen is not identified. Total RNA extraction produced at least 5.5 micrograms (per sample) for the study. The CDR3 totals 15 residues. Trimming took 4 bases from V and 8 from J, leaving 18 bases between them. Germline CDR1 is KGHDR and CDR2 is SFDVKD. A second 7 to 11 cycle PCR used barcoded and J-beta primers. The study obtained at least 3 million CDR3-containing paired-end reads from every sample. One entry per CDR3 protein, called by TCRdb with MiXCR from the 5' RACE reads. The sample records 1.5 million to 2 million distinct CDR3 sequences, 40% to 55% being singletons.

The chain carries TRBV24-1 and TRBJ2-3, with unresolved D. The material sequenced was blood. This TCR derives from a woman aged 40 to 50 in good health. In nucleotides, the CDR3 is TGTGCCACCAGTGACCCTGCGTTGCCAGGAGCTACGCAGTATTTT. Residues: CATSDPALPGATQYF.